A selection of T cell receptor beta chains follows, all from one sample in a study of cytotoxic CD8 clonotypes in ibrutinib-treated CLL. Measured with immunoSEQ multiplex PCR; TCRdb has only the in-frame clones, and not every one. The table records some 28,000 clones, around three fifths of them present only once. The sample consisted of PBMCs, taken before ibrutinib treatment. All receptors derive from a human donor with chronic lymphocytic leukemia. CDR3s include the opening cysteine and the closing phenylalanine or tryptophan. Some rows have no size entry. The others give once, few or many, or a class for an expanded clone.

size: -
J: TRBJ2-5
V: TRBV15
CDR3: CATSRDAAGGQETQYF

size: -
J: TRBJ1-6
V: TRBV19
CDR3: CASSVRDSDNSPLHF

size: -
J: TRBJ2-7
V: TRBV2
CDR3: CASTDRGRELPYEQYF

size: -
J: TRBJ2-2
V: TRBV5-1
CDR3: CASSPGTANTGELFF

size: once
J: TRBJ1-2
V: TRBV6-5
CDR3: CASSHYSRGPSRGYTF

size: few
J: TRBJ2-7
V: TRBV10-3
CDR3: CAISESTGSYEQYF

size: -
J: TRBJ2-1
V: TRBV6-1
CDR3: CASSDFRAGEQFF

size: -
J: TRBJ2-4
V: TRBV13
CDR3: CASSGVAKNIQYF

size: -
J: TRBJ2-1
V: TRBV6-4
CDR3: CASTSINEQFF

size: few
J: TRBJ1-1
V: TRBV5-4
CDR3: CASSRRDRGLPTEAFF

size: once
J: TRBJ2-3
V: TRBV10-2
CDR3: CASSESPKDTQYF

size: few
J: TRBJ2-7
V: TRBV7-9
CDR3: CASSPVAGASYEQYF

size: -
J: TRBJ1-1
V: TRBV29-1
CDR3: CSVEGRQANTEAFF

size: -
J: TRBJ2-5
V: TRBV2
CDR3: CASRRLAGEIETQYF

size: -
J: TRBJ1-1
V: TRBV15
CDR3: CATSRAQEAFF

size: medium-sized
J: TRBJ2-5
V: TRBV28
CDR3: CASSLHETQYF

size: -
J: TRBJ2-2
V: TRBV15
CDR3: CATSIRGTNTGELFF

size: -
J: TRBJ2-6
V: TRBV27
CDR3: CASTGGFSGANVLTF

size: few
J: TRBJ2-7
V: TRBV7-6
CDR3: CASSLEGSHSYEQYF

size: -
J: TRBJ1-4
V: TRBV7-2
CDR3: CASSRQGKVGEKLFF

size: few
J: TRBJ2-7
V: TRBV25-1
CDR3: CASSLGEQYF

size: -
J: TRBJ1-1
V: TRBV7-2
CDR3: CASSQSSARTEAFF

size: -
J: TRBJ2-5
V: TRBV7-9
CDR3: CASSLGGLAGSQETQYF

size: -
J: TRBJ2-1
V: TRBV6-6
CDR3: CASSYSHNSYNEQFF

size: few
J: TRBJ2-3
V: TRBV11-2
CDR3: CASSPPGVTQYF

size: once
J: TRBJ2-4
V: TRBV5-1
CDR3: CASSFFGGEAKNIQYF

size: -
J: TRBJ2-3
V: TRBV12-5
CDR3: CASGPGDTSTDTQYF

size: -
J: TRBJ1-1
V: TRBV2
CDR3: CASSATGGDTEAFF

size: -
J: TRBJ1-2
V: TRBV12-5
CDR3: CASGLVEDKRLF

size: -
J: TRBJ2-3
V: TRBV5-1
CDR3: CASSIDRGPDTQYF

size: -
J: TRBJ2-1
V: TRBV18
CDR3: CASSLGHGLNNEQFF

size: few
J: TRBJ2-2
V: TRBV11-2
CDR3: CASTLTGTGELFF

size: -
J: TRBJ2-7
V: TRBV7-8
CDR3: CASSLESAASFMSYEQYF

size: -
J: TRBJ2-1
V: TRBV5-1
CDR3: CASSLLAGGQYNEQFF

size: few
J: TRBJ2-5
V: TRBV18
CDR3: CASSPRQETQYF

size: once
J: TRBJ1-1
V: TRBV11-2
CDR3: CASHFSGVNTEAFF

size: -
J: TRBJ2-5
V: TRBV2
CDR3: CASSGGLAVETQYF

size: few
J: TRBJ2-2
V: TRBV11-1
CDR3: CASSLVLGSGELFF

size: -
J: TRBJ2-3
V: TRBV7-6
CDR3: CASSFNPGGIDTQYF

size: -
J: TRBJ2-7
V: TRBV4-3
CDR3: CASSRDRAYEQYF

size: -
J: TRBJ2-7
V: TRBV7-9
CDR3: CASSPSGSMAYEQYF

size: -
J: TRBJ2-7
V: TRBV19
CDR3: CASSHAHGTYEQYF

size: -
J: TRBJ2-1
V: TRBV11-2
CDR3: CASSLTDPKRDEQFF

size: -
J: TRBJ1-2
V: TRBV21-1
CDR3: CASSKGPGVVGYTF

size: -
J: TRBJ1-5
V: TRBV21-1
CDR3: CASSNRDGRNQPQHF

size: -
J: TRBJ2-5
V: TRBV18
CDR3: CASSPSILGTQYF

size: -
J: TRBJ1-1
V: TRBV7-8
CDR3: CASSLNVPGGTEAFF

size: -
J: TRBJ2-2
V: TRBV19
CDR3: CASKERLAGVLSTGELFF

size: few
J: TRBJ1-2
V: TRBV18
CDR3: CASSSLQGPLNYGYTF

size: -
J: TRBJ2-7
V: TRBV7-9
CDR3: CASSRVLYEQYF

size: once
J: TRBJ2-7
V: TRBV29-1
CDR3: CSVERPSGRNVYEQYF

size: few
J: TRBJ1-4
V: TRBV11-2
CDR3: CASSLWTESNEKLFF

size: -
J: TRBJ2-7
V: TRBV19
CDR3: CASSMGVGYEQYF

size: -
J: TRBJ1-3
V: TRBV4-1
CDR3: CASSQDFGGRGNTIYF

size: -
J: TRBJ1-2
V: TRBV7-2
CDR3: CASSLRQGSFDYGYTF

size: medium-sized
J: TRBJ1-6
V: TRBV5-1
CDR3: CASSLETGYNSPLHF

size: few
J: TRBJ2-1
V: TRBV9
CDR3: CASSVVGDEQFF

size: few
J: TRBJ2-7
V: TRBV27
CDR3: CASSFGGYYEQYF